The rows below give T cell receptor beta chains drawn from one sample of a study of blood T cell repertoires in COVID-19. The table came from immunoSEQ multiplex PCR; TCRdb's copy has only in-frame clones and leaves some out. This sample has under 450,000 clones, with about 80% found just once. The specimen was peripheral blood. The receptors were gathered from a human donor with acute or convalescent COVID-19. The donor label of this sample is uncertain. Both conserved end residues are part of each CDR3. A D gene is named only where the DNA matches it firmly. A row's size may be missing; if present it is once, few, many or a size class.

CDR3nt: TGTGCCAGCAGTTACTCAGGGGCCCGCTATGGCTACACCTTC; CDR3aa: CASSYSGARYGYTF; v_gene: TRBV6-5; d_gene: -; j_gene: TRBJ1-2; abundance: -
CDR3nt: TGTGCCAGCCAATTCAGGGGCACCTATAATTCACCCCTCCACTTT; CDR3aa: CASQFRGTYNSPLHF; v_gene: TRBV2; d_gene: -; j_gene: TRBJ1-6; abundance: few
CDR3nt: TGTGCCAGCAGTGGACAGGGGGGATCCTACGAGCAGTACTTC; CDR3aa: CASSGQGGSYEQYF; v_gene: TRBV6-6; d_gene: TRBD1; j_gene: TRBJ2-7; abundance: -
CDR3nt: TGTGCCAGCAGCCGGGGGACAGGTTCCGGCGGCTATGGCTACACCTTC; CDR3aa: CASSRGTGSGGYGYTF; v_gene: TRBV3-1/TRBV3-2; d_gene: TRBD1; j_gene: TRBJ1-2; abundance: -
CDR3nt: TGTGCCAGCAGCTCCCGGGACAGAGCTTACTACGAGCAGTACTTC; CDR3aa: CASSSRDRAYYEQYF; v_gene: TRBV7-9; d_gene: TRBD1; j_gene: TRBJ2-7; abundance: few
CDR3nt: TGTGCCAGCAGTTCTCCGGCCTACAATGAGCAGTTCTTC; CDR3aa: CASSSPAYNEQFF; v_gene: TRBV6-6; d_gene: -; j_gene: TRBJ2-1; abundance: -
CDR3nt: TGTGCCAGCAGTCAGTACAGGAATGAGCAGTTCTTC; CDR3aa: CASSQYRNEQFF; v_gene: TRBV12-3/TRBV12-4; d_gene: -; j_gene: TRBJ2-1; abundance: -
CDR3nt: TGTGCCAGCAGTGTTCTACGCGGACTCCCCCAAGAGACCCAGTACTTC; CDR3aa: CASSVLRGLPQETQYF; v_gene: TRBV2; d_gene: -; j_gene: TRBJ2-5; abundance: once
CDR3nt: TGTGCCAGCAGTTCACAGGCGGGGTCTGAAGCTTTCTTT; CDR3aa: CASSSQAGSEAFF; v_gene: TRBV12-3/TRBV12-4; d_gene: -; j_gene: TRBJ1-1; abundance: -
CDR3nt: TGTGCCAGCTCACCACTCGAGGGAGTCACTGAAGCTTTCTTT; CDR3aa: CASSPLEGVTEAFF; v_gene: TRBV18; d_gene: -; j_gene: TRBJ1-1; abundance: once
CDR3nt: TGTGCCCGACGACAGGGAAGTTTGGTCACTGAAGCTTTCTTT; CDR3aa: CARRQGSLVTEAFF; v_gene: TRBV30; d_gene: TRBD1; j_gene: TRBJ1-1; abundance: -
CDR3nt: TGTGCCAGCAGCCCTCTTAGGGGAGCTTTCTTT; CDR3aa: CASSPLRGAFF; v_gene: TRBV12-3/TRBV12-4; d_gene: -; j_gene: TRBJ1-1; abundance: few
CDR3nt: TGTGCCTGGGACAGGGGCCATGCAACTAATGAAAAACTGTTTTTT; CDR3aa: CAWDRGHATNEKLFF; v_gene: TRBV30; d_gene: TRBD1; j_gene: TRBJ1-4; abundance: -
CDR3nt: TGTGCCAGCAGCACAAACAGACAGGTCTATGGCTACACCTTC; CDR3aa: CASSTNRQVYGYTF; v_gene: TRBV2; d_gene: -; j_gene: TRBJ1-2; abundance: -
CDR3nt: TGTGCCAGCAGCGAGGGGGACCGGGAAGGGAACGAAAAACTGTTTTTT; CDR3aa: CASSEGDREGNEKLFF; v_gene: TRBV9; d_gene: -; j_gene: TRBJ1-4; abundance: -
CDR3nt: TGTGCCAGCAGTTGGGCAGGGGGCACCGGGGAGCTGTTTTTT; CDR3aa: CASSWAGGTGELFF; v_gene: TRBV28; d_gene: TRBD1; j_gene: TRBJ2-2; abundance: -
CDR3nt: TGTGCCAGCAGCCCGCTAGACAGGCGTGAGCAGTTCTTC; CDR3aa: CASSPLDRREQFF; v_gene: TRBV5-5; d_gene: -; j_gene: TRBJ2-1; abundance: -
CDR3nt: TGCGCCAGCAGCTTGCTAGAGAACACTGAAGCTTTCTTT; CDR3aa: CASSLLENTEAFF; v_gene: TRBV5-1; d_gene: -; j_gene: TRBJ1-1; abundance: -
CDR3nt: TGTGCCAGCAGCTACGGACTAGCGGGGACCTACAATGAGCAGTTCTTC; CDR3aa: CASSYGLAGTYNEQFF; v_gene: TRBV11-1; d_gene: TRBD2; j_gene: TRBJ2-1; abundance: -
CDR3nt: TGTGCCAGCAGCCAAGTTGGAGGACCAAACACCGGGGAGCTGTTTTTT; CDR3aa: CASSQVGGPNTGELFF; v_gene: TRBV3-1/TRBV3-2; d_gene: -; j_gene: TRBJ2-2; abundance: -
CDR3nt: TGTGCCAGCAGCCAAGATGTAGGGGCTGAAGCTTTCTTT; CDR3aa: CASSQDVGAEAFF; v_gene: TRBV14; d_gene: -; j_gene: TRBJ1-1; abundance: -
CDR3nt: TGTGCCAGCAGTGAATGGACAGGAAGGACCTACAATGAGCAGTTCTTC; CDR3aa: CASSEWTGRTYNEQFF; v_gene: TRBV6-1; d_gene: TRBD1; j_gene: TRBJ2-1; abundance: -
CDR3nt: TGTGCCTGGAATAACAGGGGGCGGACCGGGGAGCTGTTTTTT; CDR3aa: CAWNNRGRTGELFF; v_gene: TRBV30; d_gene: TRBD1; j_gene: TRBJ2-2; abundance: -
CDR3nt: TGTGCCAGCAGTTATTCACCCGGGACTACCTACGAGCAGTACTTC; CDR3aa: CASSYSPGTTYEQYF; v_gene: TRBV6-6; d_gene: TRBD2; j_gene: TRBJ2-7; abundance: -
CDR3nt: TGTGCCAGTAGTCCGGCTCAGACAGGAAACTACGAGCAGTACTTC; CDR3aa: CASSPAQTGNYEQYF; v_gene: TRBV19; d_gene: -; j_gene: TRBJ2-7; abundance: -
CDR3nt: TGTGCCAGCAGCCAAGATCGCTTTAGCGGGTTTTCAGAGACCCAGTACTTC; CDR3aa: CASSQDRFSGFSETQYF; v_gene: TRBV3-1/TRBV3-2; d_gene: TRBD2; j_gene: TRBJ2-5; abundance: -
CDR3nt: TGTGCCAGCAGCGAGTTAAGAGGGGCGCGGGGAGGTACTGAAGCTTTCTTT; CDR3aa: CASSELRGARGGTEAFF; v_gene: TRBV7-8; d_gene: -; j_gene: TRBJ1-1; abundance: -
CDR3nt: TGTGCCAGCAGCAAAAGACTAGCGGGAGATTCAGATACGCAGTATTTT; CDR3aa: CASSKRLAGDSDTQYF; v_gene: TRBV21-1; d_gene: -; j_gene: TRBJ2-3; abundance: once
CDR3nt: TGTGCCAGTAATGCCCGGGACAGGAACTATGGCTACACCTTC; CDR3aa: CASNARDRNYGYTF; v_gene: TRBV19; d_gene: TRBD1; j_gene: TRBJ1-2; abundance: -
CDR3nt: TGTGCCAGCAGTTCACAGGGGTTTGGCTATGGCTACACCTTC; CDR3aa: CASSSQGFGYGYTF; v_gene: TRBV6-6; d_gene: TRBD1; j_gene: TRBJ1-2; abundance: -
CDR3nt: TGTGCCAGCAGTGAAGCGCCAAGGGGAAATCAGCCCCAGCATTTT; CDR3aa: CASSEAPRGNQPQHF; v_gene: TRBV2; d_gene: -; j_gene: TRBJ1-5; abundance: -
CDR3nt: TGTGCCAGCAGTTCACTCATGGGGGGTGAGCAGTTCTTC; CDR3aa: CASSSLMGGEQFF; v_gene: TRBV28; d_gene: -; j_gene: TRBJ2-1; abundance: -
CDR3nt: TGCGCCAGCAGCCTCTCGGCCCGCGGCCCATCTGGCTACAATGAGCAGTTCTTC; CDR3aa: CASSLSARGPSGYNEQFF; v_gene: TRBV4-1; d_gene: -; j_gene: TRBJ2-1; abundance: -
CDR3nt: TGTGCCAGCAGATCAGGGGGCCCCTATGGCTACACCTTC; CDR3aa: CASRSGGPYGYTF; v_gene: TRBV28; d_gene: TRBD1; j_gene: TRBJ1-2; abundance: -
CDR3nt: TGTGCCAGCAGTTTAATTATAGGTGCAGGGGAGAACACTGAAGCTTTCTTT; CDR3aa: CASSLIIGAGENTEAFF; v_gene: TRBV28; d_gene: -; j_gene: TRBJ1-1; abundance: -
CDR3nt: TGTGCCAGCAGCTTAGCCCGGGTTCCGCGGAACTATGGCTACACCTTC; CDR3aa: CASSLARVPRNYGYTF; v_gene: TRBV7-9; d_gene: -; j_gene: TRBJ1-2; abundance: -
CDR3nt: TGTGCCAGCATCCGAAAACAGGGGTCGGGCAATGAGCAGTTCTTC; CDR3aa: CASIRKQGSGNEQFF; v_gene: TRBV6-5; d_gene: TRBD1; j_gene: TRBJ2-1; abundance: -
CDR3nt: TGTGCCAGCAGCTTCGGGACAGGGAGGTACACTGAAGCTTTCTTT; CDR3aa: CASSFGTGRYTEAFF; v_gene: TRBV5-6; d_gene: TRBD1; j_gene: TRBJ1-1; abundance: -
CDR3nt: TGTGCCATCAGTGAGGTAGCGGGGTTACACAATGAGCAGTTCTTC; CDR3aa: CAISEVAGLHNEQFF; v_gene: TRBV10-3; d_gene: TRBD2; j_gene: TRBJ2-1; abundance: few
CDR3nt: TGCAGTGCTAGTCGGACAGGGGGAAGTCAGCCCCAGCATTTT; CDR3aa: CSASRTGGSQPQHF; v_gene: TRBV20-1; d_gene: TRBD1; j_gene: TRBJ1-5; abundance: -
CDR3nt: TGCAGCGTTGGGGATTCGCGGGGAGCTTTCTTT; CDR3aa: CSVGDSRGAFF; v_gene: TRBV29-1; d_gene: -; j_gene: TRBJ1-1; abundance: -
CDR3nt: TGTGCCAGCAGTGAACGCAGGGGAAATTCACCCCTCCACTTT; CDR3aa: CASSERRGNSPLHF; v_gene: TRBV2; d_gene: -; j_gene: TRBJ1-6; abundance: -
CDR3nt: TGTGCCAGCAGCCCGGGACAGGGAGTGAACACCGGGGAGCTGTTTTTT; CDR3aa: CASSPGQGVNTGELFF; v_gene: TRBV11-2; d_gene: TRBD1; j_gene: TRBJ2-2; abundance: -
CDR3nt: TGTGCCAGCAGGGCCACCTCTGGAAACACCATATATTTT; CDR3aa: CASRATSGNTIYF; v_gene: TRBV28; d_gene: -; j_gene: TRBJ1-3; abundance: -
CDR3nt: TGTGCCAGCAGTCGCGGGGGCTCGAACACCGGGGAGCTGTTTTTT; CDR3aa: CASSRGGSNTGELFF; v_gene: TRBV6-5; d_gene: -; j_gene: TRBJ2-2; abundance: -
CDR3nt: TGTGCCAGCAGCAAAATAGCGGGGGGGTTAGGAGATACGCAGTATTTT; CDR3aa: CASSKIAGGLGDTQYF; v_gene: TRBV5-6; d_gene: TRBD2; j_gene: TRBJ2-3; abundance: -
CDR3nt: TGTGCCAGCAGCTTCGCGGGGGACGGTAACTATGGCTACACCTTC; CDR3aa: CASSFAGDGNYGYTF; v_gene: TRBV5-5; d_gene: -; j_gene: TRBJ1-2; abundance: -
CDR3nt: TGTGCCAGCAGCATAACAGGGGGCGCTGGCTATGGCTACACCTTC; CDR3aa: CASSITGGAGYGYTF; v_gene: TRBV7-9; d_gene: TRBD1; j_gene: TRBJ1-2; abundance: -
CDR3nt: TGTGCCAGCTCTCAGATAGGACAGGCAAACAATGAGCAGTTCTTC; CDR3aa: CASSQIGQANNEQFF; v_gene: TRBV18; d_gene: TRBD1; j_gene: TRBJ2-1; abundance: -
CDR3nt: TGTGCCAGCAGTTTAGCAGGACAGGGCAATCAGCCCCAGCATTTT; CDR3aa: CASSLAGQGNQPQHF; v_gene: TRBV28; d_gene: TRBD1; j_gene: TRBJ1-5; abundance: -
CDR3nt: TGTGCCTGGAGTCCTCCATGGGACAGGGGTTATGGCTACACCTTC; CDR3aa: CAWSPPWDRGYGYTF; v_gene: TRBV30; d_gene: TRBD1; j_gene: TRBJ1-2; abundance: -
CDR3nt: TGTGCCACCAGCAGAGAACAGGGGTCCCCAAAAAACATTCAGTACTTC; CDR3aa: CATSREQGSPKNIQYF; v_gene: TRBV15; d_gene: TRBD1; j_gene: TRBJ2-4; abundance: -
CDR3nt: TGTGCCAGCAGCTTAGGCGGGAGGTATCAGCCCCAGCATTTT; CDR3aa: CASSLGGRYQPQHF; v_gene: TRBV7-8; d_gene: -; j_gene: TRBJ1-5; abundance: once
CDR3nt: TGTGCCAGCAGCTTAGCTAGCGGGGGTGTCCAAGAGACCCAGTACTTC; CDR3aa: CASSLASGGVQETQYF; v_gene: TRBV7-2; d_gene: TRBD2; j_gene: TRBJ2-5; abundance: -
CDR3nt: TGTGCCTGGAGTTTAGGGGACACTGAAGCTTTCTTT; CDR3aa: CAWSLGDTEAFF; v_gene: TRBV30; d_gene: -; j_gene: TRBJ1-1; abundance: -